Included here is one TCR beta chain sequence, with context. Its antigen is still unknown. These data come from a study of cytomegalovirus exposure and HLA in healthy donors. Study details: Prior work identified about 120 million unique TCR beta sequences in some 180 million T cells.

With 60 Vbeta and 13 Jbeta primers, the PCR was carried out. Some clones are missing from TCRdb's copy, which holds only in-frame ones; the method was immunoSEQ multiplex PCR. This sample yields under 150,000 clones, of which 84% are seen a single time; less than 3.5% belongs to the top ten. Broader study findings: Overall, roughly 150 TCR beta chains were annotated as cytomegalovirus-associated.

This CDR3 contains 16 residues. Losses at the gene ends were 4 bases for V and 0 bases for J; bases not matched to a gene: 7. CDR1 is SGHRS and CDR2 is YFSETQ in the germline V gene. The material sequenced was PBMCs. The TCR comes from a man aged 50 to 59 in good health and CMV-seronegative. V is TRBV5-1 and J is TRBJ2-3; 8 bases line up with TRBD2. The CDR3 DNA reads TGCGCCAGCAGCCAGGGGCGGGGGGATAGCACAGATACGCAGTATTTT. It codes for CASSQGRGDSTDTQYF.